One sample yielded the 5 T cell receptor beta chains listed below, sequenced in a study of shared clonotypes between healthy human individuals. Profiled with immunoSEQ multiplex PCR; TCRdb holds only in-frame clones, not every one. This sample has over a million clones, with under 80% found just once. What was sequenced was memory CD4+ T cells sorted from blood. Described subset: CD45RA-negative fraction. These receptors were obtained from a man aged 18 to 30 in good health.

The chain carries TRBV6-6 and TRBJ1-2; D not certain. Germline-derived CDR1 and CDR2 are MNHNY and SVGAGI (reference sequence). V dropped 1 base and J dropped 2 bases, with 8 bases sitting between them. CDR3 size: 14 residues. The CDR3 nucleotides are TGTGCCAGCAGTTACTTGGGAGCGAACTATGGCTACACCTTC. It specifies CASSYLGANYGYTF.

The rearrangement links TRBV7-2 to TRBJ1-5, with 10 bases fitting TRBD1. The V gene's germline CDR1 is SGHTA and CDR2 FQGNSA. This CDR3 is built from 16 residues. V lost 5 bases to trimming and J lost 6 bases; unmatched junction nucleotides: 10. CDR3 amino acids: CASSKRQGAGSQPQHF. The DNA of the CDR3 is TGTGCCAGCAGCAAAAGACAGGGGGCGGGAAGTCAGCCCCAGCATTTT.

The chain uses TRBV11-2 and TRBJ2-3; D remains unclear. Germline loops: CDR1 SGHAT, CDR2 FQNNGV. The CDR3 spans 15 residues. Trimming pared 3 bases from V and 1 base from J, leaving 11 bases between. This CDR3 is CASSFPLSGTDTQYF. For the CDR3, the DNA is TGTGCCAGCAGCTTCCCCCTCTCTGGCACAGATACGCAGTATTTT.

This clone was detected only once. The chain links TRBV21-1 to TRBJ2-1; the D call TRBD2 from the table was never checked on the DNA. TRBV21-1 is shown as a pseudogene. This CDR3 is built from 16 residues. The CDR3 coding sequence is TGTGCCAGCATGACTAGCGGCGGACATGAGAACAATGAGCAGTTCTTC. This encodes CASMTSGGHENNEQFF.

The CDR3 DNA is TGCGCCAGCCAACCGGGGAGCGGGAGTTATAACGAGCAGTACTTC. This encodes CASQPGSGSYNEQYF. The chain carries TRBV5-1 and TRBJ2-7, with 8 bases identical to TRBD2. Trimming removed 7 bases from V and 5 bases from J; junction bases left unmatched: 14. The length of the CDR3 is 15 residues. In germline, CDR1 is SGHRS, CDR2 YFSETQ.